These T cell receptor beta chains were read from a single sample in a study of OX40 agonist ivuxolimab in advanced cancers. TCRdb's copy holds only in-frame clones and misses some; the assay was immunoSEQ multiplex PCR. The sample contains about 48,000 clones, 79% of which appear only once. This sample comprised CD4+ or CD8+ T cells sorted from blood, obtained in a trial of the OX40 agonist ivuxolimab. The receptor set was obtained from an adult with an advanced solid tumor such as melanoma, head and neck, liver or kidney cancer. Both conserved end residues are part of each CDR3. D genes are given only for firm matches. The listing skips clone size in some rows; elsewhere it reads once, few, many or a size class.

j_gene,v_gene,d_gene,abundance,CDR3nt,CDR3aa
TRBJ1-3,TRBV6-5,.,.,TGTGCCAGCAGTCCCCGGGGGGGAAACACCATATATTTT,CASSPRGGNTIYF
TRBJ2-2,TRBV7-2,TRBD2,.,TGTGCCAGCAGCTTAAGCGGGATTAACACCGGGGAGCTGTTTTTT,CASSLSGINTGELFF
TRBJ1-3,TRBV5-8,.,.,TGTGCCAGCAGCTTGATGTGGGGGAACTCTGGAAACACCATATATTTT,CASSLMWGNSGNTIYF
TRBJ2-3,TRBV7-2,.,.,TGTGCCAGCAGTTCCCAGCTAGATACGCAGTATTTT,CASSSQLDTQYF
TRBJ1-1,TRBV7-9,TRBD1,.,TGTGCCAGTCTTCGGGACAGTACCTTTGTAGCTTTCTTT,CASLRDSTFVAFF
TRBJ1-5,TRBV10-3,TRBD1,few,TGTGCCATCAGCGAAGACAGGGGGGGACCTCAGCCCCAGCATTTT,CAISEDRGGPQPQHF
TRBJ1-4,TRBV19,.,.,TGTGCCACCGGGTCACAGGGAACTAATGAAAAACTGTTTTTT,CATGSQGTNEKLFF
TRBJ2-1,TRBV28,.,.,TGTGCCAGCAGTCCTACCGGGCCCTACAATGAGCAGTTCTTC,CASSPTGPYNEQFF
TRBJ1-2,TRBV6-6,TRBD1,.,TGTGCCAGCAGAGGGGGCAGAGGGATCTATGGCTACACCTTC,CASRGGRGIYGYTF
TRBJ1-4,TRBV6-4,.,.,TGTGCCAGCAGGGGAATTAATGAAAAACTGTTTTTT,CASRGINEKLFF
TRBJ1-1,TRBV7-9,.,.,TGTGCCAGCAGCTTGCCACTATTAGATAGTCACACTGAAGCTTTCTTT,CASSLPLLDSHTEAFF
TRBJ2-1,TRBV5-1,.,.,TGCGCCAGCAGCCCACCCGGACTTGGCGATGAGCAGTTCTTC,CASSPPGLGDEQFF
TRBJ2-1,TRBV18,TRBD2,.,TGTGCCAGCTCACCAGGCACTAGCGGGCGCAATGAGCAGTTCTTC,CASSPGTSGRNEQFF
TRBJ1-1,TRBV4-1,.,.,TGCGCCAGCAGCCAGACGGACAGAATGAACACTGAAGCTTTCTTT,CASSQTDRMNTEAFF
TRBJ2-4,TRBV9,TRBD1,.,TGTGCCAGCAGCCCCCCGGGTAGGGGGCCAGGGAAAAACATTCAGTACTTC,CASSPPGRGPGKNIQYF
TRBJ1-6,TRBV13,TRBD1,.,TGTGCCAGCAGCGAGGACAGGGGTTATAATTCACCCCTCCACTTT,CASSEDRGYNSPLHF
TRBJ1-2,TRBV28,TRBD1,few,TGTGCCAGCGGAACCGGGACAGGGGGCCTGGGCTACACCTTC,CASGTGTGGLGYTF
TRBJ2-3,TRBV6-4,TRBD2,few,TGTGCCAGCAACCCCGGGGCTAGCGGGGGGTCGCAGTATTTT,CASNPGASGGSQYF
TRBJ2-7,TRBV7-2,.,.,TGTGCCAGCAGCTTAGCCCTCGGACGTAGCTCCTACGAGCAGTACTTC,CASSLALGRSSYEQYF
TRBJ2-5,TRBV19,.,.,TGTGCCAGTAGTACCCAGAACAATTACCAAGAGACCCAGTACTTC,CASSTQNNYQETQYF
TRBJ1-3,TRBV7-8,TRBD1,.,TGTGCCAGCAGCGACCGGCACAGGGGAGAGCGGAGTGGAAACACCATATATTTT,CASSDRHRGERSGNTIYF
TRBJ1-1,TRBV19,.,.,TGTGCCAGTATAAGTGCAGGCAGAGGGAACACTGAAGCTTTCTTT,CASISAGRGNTEAFF
TRBJ2-2,TRBV19,.,.,TGTGCCAGTGGCGAGGGGCAGGGAATCGGGGAGCTGTTTTTT,CASGEGQGIGELFF
TRBJ2-1,TRBV18,.,.,TGTGCCAGCTCACAACCGGGATCAACCTACAATGAGCAGTTCTTC,CASSQPGSTYNEQFF
TRBJ2-1,TRBV9,TRBD2,few,TGTGCCAGCAGCGTAGGCGCGGGAGCCTACAATGAGCAGTTCTTC,CASSVGAGAYNEQFF
TRBJ1-6,TRBV5-5,.,.,TGTGCCAGCACCCTAGGACAGAGGGCCTATAATTCACCCCTCCACTTT,CASTLGQRAYNSPLHF
TRBJ1-6,TRBV9,.,few,TGTGCCAGCAGCGGGAGGCCGGGGGCAGTTAATTCACCCCTCCACTTT,CASSGRPGAVNSPLHF
TRBJ1-1,TRBV7-6,.,.,TGTGCCAGCAGCTTAGTCTTCGGCAGAATGAACACTGAAGCTTTCTTT,CASSLVFGRMNTEAFF
TRBJ1-1,TRBV14,.,.,TGTGCCAGCAGCCCTGGGGGTGAAGCTTTCTTT,CASSPGGEAFF
TRBJ1-6,TRBV28,.,.,TGTGCCAGCACGAAGGGACTTAATTCACCCCTCCACTTT,CASTKGLNSPLHF
TRBJ2-1,TRBV14,.,.,TGTGCCAGCAGCCCGGAGGTGGGGATCTACAATGAGCAGTTCTTC,CASSPEVGIYNEQFF
TRBJ1-2,TRBV7-2,.,.,TGTGCCAGCAGCTTAGATTCATGGGAAATCGGAAACTATGGCTACACCTTC,CASSLDSWEIGNYGYTF
TRBJ2-7,TRBV7-6,TRBD1,.,TGTGCCAGCAGCTTACAAGGGACAGGGATCAACTCCTACGAGCAGTACTTC,CASSLQGTGINSYEQYF
TRBJ2-5,TRBV2,.,.,TGTGCCAGCAGTGCCCAGGCTCTGAGACTTAAGACCCAGTACTTC,CASSAQALRLKTQYF
TRBJ1-2,TRBV7-5,.,.,TGTGCCAGCAGCTTCGAACAGTATAAGGATGGCTACACCTTC,CASSFEQYKDGYTF
TRBJ2-1,TRBV11-2,.,.,TGTGCCAGCAGCTTAGGACGAGGATATGAGCAGTTCTTC,CASSLGRGYEQFF
TRBJ1-4,TRBV30,.,few,TGTGCCTGGAGTGTGCTCCGGGAAAAACTGTTTTTT,CAWSVLREKLFF
TRBJ2-3,TRBV7-7,.,.,TGTGCTAGCAGCTTAGGAGGGGGCGCGGCAGATACGCAGTATTTT,CASSLGGGAADTQYF
TRBJ1-5,TRBV7-6,.,.,TGTGCCAGCAGCCAAAATAGCAATCAGCCCCAGCATTTT,CASSQNSNQPQHF
TRBJ1-2,TRBV7-2,.,once,TGTGCCAGCAGCTTAAACAGGGAATATGGCTACACCTTC,CASSLNREYGYTF
TRBJ1-3,TRBV7-2,.,.,TGTGCCAGCAGCTTAGAAAGCGTAAGCTCTGGAAACACCATATATTTT,CASSLESVSSGNTIYF
TRBJ2-3,TRBV9,.,.,TGTGCCAGCAGCCTCACCTTCTCTTTGGGATTCACAGATACGCAGTATTTT,CASSLTFSLGFTDTQYF
TRBJ2-2,TRBV13,.,.,TGTGCCAGCAGCCGTGCGGGGGAGCTGTTTTTT,CASSRAGELFF
TRBJ1-2,TRBV5-6,TRBD1,.,TGTGCCAGCAGCGAGGGGACAGGGCGGAACTATGGCTACACCTTC,CASSEGTGRNYGYTF
TRBJ1-1,TRBV5-1,.,once,TGCGCCAGCAGCGTGGAGGTGGAGAACACTGAAGCTTTCTTT,CASSVEVENTEAFF
TRBJ1-1,TRBV4-1,.,.,TGCGCCAGCAGCCTTGGAATCATGAACACTGAAGCTTTCTTT,CASSLGIMNTEAFF
TRBJ2-2,TRBV2,.,.,TGTGCCAGCAGCGGACAACGTCGGTACGGGGAGCTGTTTTTT,CASSGQRRYGELFF
TRBJ2-3,TRBV30,TRBD1,.,TGTGCCTGGAACGGACAGGGCACAGATACGCAGTATTTT,CAWNGQGTDTQYF
TRBJ1-1,TRBV6-5,.,.,TGTGCCAGCTCAAGGGACGGGAAAGTAACTGAAGCTTTCTTT,CASSRDGKVTEAFF
TRBJ1-1,TRBV5-4,.,.,TGTGCCAGCAGCTCGCGGGACACTGAAGCTTTCTTT,CASSSRDTEAFF
TRBJ2-7,TRBV27,TRBD1,.,TGTGCCAGCAGGACCTCACGGACAGGGCAGACCTACGAGCAGTACTTC,CASRTSRTGQTYEQYF